This T cell receptor beta chain was identified during a study of type 1 and type 2 diabetes patients. This clonotype occurred a few times. The PCR template was genomic DNA. A primer set of 30 forward and 13 reverse primers amplified the CDR3. TCRdb used MiXCR to reprocess the multiplex PCR reads, holding one entry per CDR3 protein. The sample lists about 270,000 distinct CDR3 sequences; around 47% were seen once. Germline V gene lookup returns CDR1 GTSNPN and CDR2 SVGIG (reference sequence). This CDR3 has 13 amino acids. Trimming stripped 1 base from V and 3 bases from J, with 7 bases between. Sample: peripheral blood mononuclear cells (PBMCs). This chain connects TRBV30 to TRBJ1-5; D unresolved. The source of this sequence is a man aged 18-30 years with type 2 diabetes. CDR3 nucleotide sequence: TGTGCCTGGAGTGACCGTCACAATCAGCCCCAGCATTTT. Translating gives CAWSDRHNQPQHF. The full variable domain, with the rest looked up from reference TRBV30 and TRBJ1-5, is SQTIHQWPATLVQPVGSPLSLECTVEGTSNPNLYWYRQAAGRGLQLLFYSVGIGQISSEVPQNLSASRPQDRQFILSSKKLLLSDSGFYLCAWSDRHNQPQHFGDGTRLSIL.